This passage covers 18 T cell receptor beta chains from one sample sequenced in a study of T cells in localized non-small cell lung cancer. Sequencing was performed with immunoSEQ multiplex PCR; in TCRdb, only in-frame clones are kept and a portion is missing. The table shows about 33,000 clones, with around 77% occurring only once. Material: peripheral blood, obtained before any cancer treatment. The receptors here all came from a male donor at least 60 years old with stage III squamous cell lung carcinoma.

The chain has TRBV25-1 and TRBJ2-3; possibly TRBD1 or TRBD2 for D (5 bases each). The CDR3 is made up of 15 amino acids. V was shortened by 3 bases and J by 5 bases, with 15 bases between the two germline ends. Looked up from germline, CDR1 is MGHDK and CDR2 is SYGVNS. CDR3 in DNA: TGTGCCAGCAGTGAGGGACCACCGAGGATAGATACGCAGTATTTT. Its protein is CASSEGPPRIDTQYF. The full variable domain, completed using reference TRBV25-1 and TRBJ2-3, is EADIYQTPRYLVIGTGKKITLECSQTMGHDKMYWYQQDPGMELHLIHYSYGVNSTEKGDLSSESTVSRIRTEHFPLTLESARPSHTSQYLCASSEGPPRIDTQYFGPGTRLTVL.

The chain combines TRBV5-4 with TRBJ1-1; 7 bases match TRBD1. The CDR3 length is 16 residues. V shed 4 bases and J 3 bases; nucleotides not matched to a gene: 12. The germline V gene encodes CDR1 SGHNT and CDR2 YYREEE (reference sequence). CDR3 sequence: CASSPTPGQRYTEAFF. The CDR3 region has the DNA TGTGCCAGCAGCCCTACTCCGGGACAGAGGTACACTGAAGCTTTCTTT.

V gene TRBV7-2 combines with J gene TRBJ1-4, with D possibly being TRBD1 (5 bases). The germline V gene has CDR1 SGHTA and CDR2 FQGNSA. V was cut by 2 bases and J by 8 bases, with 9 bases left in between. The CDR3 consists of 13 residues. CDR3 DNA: TGTGCCAGCAGCTTATTCGCAGGGGAAAAACTGTTTTTT. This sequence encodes CASSLFAGEKLFF.

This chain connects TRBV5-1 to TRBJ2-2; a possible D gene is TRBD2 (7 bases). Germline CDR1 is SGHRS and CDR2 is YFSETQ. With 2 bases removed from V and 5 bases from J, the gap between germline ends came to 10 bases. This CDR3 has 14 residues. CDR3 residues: CASSFKGGTGELFF. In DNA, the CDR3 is TGCGCCAGCAGCTTCAAGGGGGGGACCGGGGAGCTGTTTTTT.

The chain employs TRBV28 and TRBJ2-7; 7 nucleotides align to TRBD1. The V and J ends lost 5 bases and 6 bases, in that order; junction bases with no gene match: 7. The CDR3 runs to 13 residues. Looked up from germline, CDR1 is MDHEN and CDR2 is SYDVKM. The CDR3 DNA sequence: TGTGCCAGCAGTCCCCCACACAGGGGCGAGCAGTACTTC. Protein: CASSPPHRGEQYF.

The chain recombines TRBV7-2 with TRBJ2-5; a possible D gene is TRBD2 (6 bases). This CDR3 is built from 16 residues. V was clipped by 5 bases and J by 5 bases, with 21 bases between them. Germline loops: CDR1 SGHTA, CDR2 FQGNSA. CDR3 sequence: CASSPVWRREGETQYF. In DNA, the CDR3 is TGTGCCAGCAGCCCGGTCTGGAGGAGGGAAGGGGAGACCCAGTACTTC.

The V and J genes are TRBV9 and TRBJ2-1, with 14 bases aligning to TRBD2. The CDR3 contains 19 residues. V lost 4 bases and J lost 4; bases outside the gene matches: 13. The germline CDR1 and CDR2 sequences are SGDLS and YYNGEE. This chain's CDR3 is CASSPALGLAGGLYNEQFF. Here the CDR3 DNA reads TGTGCCAGCAGCCCCGCCCTTGGACTAGCGGGGGGCCTGTACAATGAGCAGTTCTTC. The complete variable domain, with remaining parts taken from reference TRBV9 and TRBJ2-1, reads DSGVTQTPKHLITATGQRVTLRCSPRSGDLSVYWYQQSLDQGLQFLIQYYNGEERAKGNILERFSAQQFPDLHSELNLSSLELGDSALYFCASSPALGLAGGLYNEQFFGPGTRLTVL.

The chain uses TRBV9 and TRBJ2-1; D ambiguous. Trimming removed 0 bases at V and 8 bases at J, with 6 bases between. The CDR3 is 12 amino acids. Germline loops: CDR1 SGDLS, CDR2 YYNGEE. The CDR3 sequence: CASSVGDHEQFF. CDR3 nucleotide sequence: TGTGCCAGCAGCGTAGGGGATCATGAGCAGTTCTTC. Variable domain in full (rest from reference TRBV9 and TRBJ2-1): DSGVTQTPKHLITATGQRVTLRCSPRSGDLSVYWYQQSLDQGLQFLIQYYNGEERAKGNILERFSAQQFPDLHSELNLSSLELGDSALYFCASSVGDHEQFFGPGTRLTVL.

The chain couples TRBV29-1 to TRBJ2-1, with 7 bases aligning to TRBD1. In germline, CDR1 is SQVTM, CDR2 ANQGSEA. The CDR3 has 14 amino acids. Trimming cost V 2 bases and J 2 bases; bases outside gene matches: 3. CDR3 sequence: CSVETGTAYNEQFF. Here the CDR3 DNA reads TGCAGCGTTGAAACCGGGACAGCCTACAATGAGCAGTTCTTC.

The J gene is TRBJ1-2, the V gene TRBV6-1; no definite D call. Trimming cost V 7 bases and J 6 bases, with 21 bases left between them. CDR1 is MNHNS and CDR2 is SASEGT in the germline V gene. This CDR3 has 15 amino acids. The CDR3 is CASTRREGNPDGYTF. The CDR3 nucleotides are TGTGCCAGCACCAGACGGGAGGGAAATCCCGATGGCTACACCTTC.

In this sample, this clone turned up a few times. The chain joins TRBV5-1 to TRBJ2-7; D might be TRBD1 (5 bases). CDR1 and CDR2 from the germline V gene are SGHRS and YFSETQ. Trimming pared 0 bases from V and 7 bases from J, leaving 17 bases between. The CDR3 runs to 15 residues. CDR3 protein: CASSLVGASQMEQYF. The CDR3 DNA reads TGCGCCAGCAGCTTGGTAGGGGCGTCGCAAATGGAGCAGTACTTC.

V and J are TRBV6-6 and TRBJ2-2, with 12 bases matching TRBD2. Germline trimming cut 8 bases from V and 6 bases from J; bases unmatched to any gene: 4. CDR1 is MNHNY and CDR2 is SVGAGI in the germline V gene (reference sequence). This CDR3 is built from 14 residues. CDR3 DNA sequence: TGTGCCAGCCGACTAGCGGGAGTTTCCGGGGAGCTGTTTTTT. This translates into CASRLAGVSGELFF.

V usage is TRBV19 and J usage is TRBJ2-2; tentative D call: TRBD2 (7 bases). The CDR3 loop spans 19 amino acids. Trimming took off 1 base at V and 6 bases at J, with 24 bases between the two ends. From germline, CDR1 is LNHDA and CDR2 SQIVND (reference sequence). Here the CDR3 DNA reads TGTGCCAGTAGTATAGCCAGGTGGACACCCTCGGGGGGCGCCGGGGAGCTGTTTTTT. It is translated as CASSIARWTPSGGAGELFF. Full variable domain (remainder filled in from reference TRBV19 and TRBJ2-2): DGGITQSPKYLFRKEGQNVTLSCEQNLNHDAMYWYRQDPGQGLRLIYYSQIVNDFQKGDIAEGYSVSREKKESFPLTVTSAQKNPTAFYLCASSIARWTPSGGAGELFFGEGSRLTVL.

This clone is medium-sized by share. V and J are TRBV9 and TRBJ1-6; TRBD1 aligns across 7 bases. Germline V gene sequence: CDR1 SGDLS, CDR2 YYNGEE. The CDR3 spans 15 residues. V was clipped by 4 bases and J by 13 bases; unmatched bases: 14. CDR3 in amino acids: CASSPTDRPGDPLHF. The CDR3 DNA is TGTGCCAGCAGCCCGACGGACAGGCCGGGGGATCCCCTCCACTTT.

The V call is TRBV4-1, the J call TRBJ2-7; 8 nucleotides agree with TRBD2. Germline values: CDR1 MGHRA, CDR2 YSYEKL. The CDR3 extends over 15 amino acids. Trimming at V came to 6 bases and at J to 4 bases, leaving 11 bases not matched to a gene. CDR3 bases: TGCGCCAGCAGTCCCTGGCCAGCGGGGGAATACGAGCAGTACTTC. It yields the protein CASSPWPAGEYEQYF.

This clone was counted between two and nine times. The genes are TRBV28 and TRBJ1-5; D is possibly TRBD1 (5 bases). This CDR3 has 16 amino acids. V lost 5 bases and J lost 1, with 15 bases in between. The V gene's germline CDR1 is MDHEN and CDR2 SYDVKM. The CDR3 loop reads CASSPEGKGSNQPQHF. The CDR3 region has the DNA TGTGCCAGCAGTCCCGAGGGGAAAGGAAGCAATCAGCCCCAGCATTTT.

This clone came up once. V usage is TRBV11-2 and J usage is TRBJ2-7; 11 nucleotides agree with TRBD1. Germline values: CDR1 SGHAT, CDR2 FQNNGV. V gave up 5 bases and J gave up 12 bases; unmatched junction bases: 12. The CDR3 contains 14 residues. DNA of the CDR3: TGTGCCAGCAGCCCATCCCAGGACAGGGGGCATCGGTACTTC. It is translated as CASSPSQDRGHRYF.

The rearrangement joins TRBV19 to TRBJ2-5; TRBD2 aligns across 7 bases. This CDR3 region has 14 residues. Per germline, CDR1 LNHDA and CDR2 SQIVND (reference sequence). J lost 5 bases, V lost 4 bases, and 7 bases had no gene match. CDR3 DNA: TGTGCCAGTAGTAGGACTAGTTTAGGGGAGACCCAGTACTTC. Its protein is CASSRTSLGETQYF.